Listed below are T cell receptor beta chains from one sample, sequenced in a study. TCRdb passed the RT-PCR reads through MiXCR, listing each CDR3 protein once. The sample lists about 680,000 distinct CDR3 sequences, 12% to 15% occurring once. The sample was memory CD4+ T cells from blood. These receptors were obtained from a female donor in good health, serving as a healthy control. Both conserved end residues are part of each CDR3. Fields, in order: clone size, D gene, V gene, J gene, CDR3 protein, CDR3 DNA. A D gene is named only where the DNA matches it firmly. Where a row states a size, it is once, few, many or the class of an expanded clone; other rows omit it.

>few|NA|TRBV27|TRBJ2-3
CASSLFNTDTQYF
TGTGCCAGCAGTTTATTTAACACAGATACGCAGTATTTT
>NA|NA|TRBV6-1|TRBJ1-6
CASKNWGVNNSPLHF
TGTGCCAGCAAGAACTGGGGGGTCAACAATTCACCCCTCCACTTT
>few|TRBD1|TRBV28|TRBJ2-4
CASSSGQGAIAKNIQYF
TGTGCCAGCAGTTCGGGACAGGGGGCAATAGCCAAAAACATTCAGTACTTC
>many|NA|TRBV20-1|TRBJ2-1
CSASGGHEQFF
TGCAGTGCTAGTGGGGGACATGAGCAGTTCTTC
>few|NA|TRBV5-1|TRBJ1-3
CASSEFSGNTIYF
TGCGCCAGCAGCGAATTTTCTGGAAACACCATATATTTT
>NA|NA|TRBV24-1|TRBJ2-5
CATSDWGLGTQYF
TGTGCCACCAGTGATTGGGGTCTTGGGACCCAGTACTTC
>NA|NA|TRBV7-9|TRBJ1-2
CASSLRSGGDYTF
TGTGCCAGCAGCTTAAGGTCGGGCGGCGACTACACCTTC
>NA|NA|TRBV7-2|TRBJ2-1
CASSLDASSYNEQFF
TGTGCCAGCAGCTTAGATGCGAGCTCCTACAATGAGCAGTTCTTC
>NA|TRBD2|TRBV5-1|TRBJ2-3
CASSPRLAGGADTQYF
TGCGCCAGCAGCCCGCGATTAGCGGGGGGGGCAGATACGCAGTATTTT
>few|NA|TRBV15|TRBJ2-2
CATSRFTGELFF
TGTGCCACCAGCAGATTTACCGGGGAGCTGTTTTTT
>NA|NA|TRBV20-1|TRBJ1-6
CSASPPRGAFYNSPLHF
TGCAGTGCCAGCCCACCGAGAGGGGCGTTCTATAATTCACCCCTCCACTTT
>NA|NA|TRBV27|TRBJ1-1
CASTSGGTNTEAFF
TGTGCCAGCACCTCAGGAGGGACTAACACTGAAGCTTTCTTT
>few|NA|TRBV20-1|TRBJ2-1
CSARVSGLTSYNEQFF
TGCAGTGCTAGAGTATCCGGGCTGACCTCCTACAATGAGCAGTTCTTC
>NA|NA|TRBV7-2|TRBJ2-5
CASSLWAAGETQYF
TGTGCCAGCAGCTTGTGGGCGGCCGGGGAGACCCAGTACTTC
>NA|NA|TRBV10-3|TRBJ2-1
CASFSGVLGSYNEQFF
TGTGCCAGCTTCTCTGGGGTACTAGGGTCCTACAATGAGCAGTTCTTC
>many|NA|TRBV10-3|TRBJ2-3
CAISDLVAVDSTDTQYF
TGTGCCATCAGTGATTTGGTAGCGGTTGATAGCACAGATACGCAGTATTTT
>few|NA|TRBV28|TRBJ2-3
CASSRSEGVGTDTQYF
TGTGCCAGCAGTAGGTCAGAGGGAGTAGGTACAGATACGCAGTATTTT
>NA|TRBD1|TRBV24-1|TRBJ2-5
CATSFGWGTGRETQYF
TGTGCCACCAGTTTCGGTTGGGGGACAGGGAGGGAGACCCAGTACTTC
>many|NA|TRBV20-1|TRBJ1-5
CSASLHTGRYQPQHF
TGCAGTGCTAGTCTCCATACAGGGAGGTATCAGCCCCAGCATTTT
>few|TRBD1|TRBV7-8|TRBJ2-3
CASSLRDRGFGTDTQYF
TGTGCCAGCAGCTTACGGGACAGGGGATTCGGTACAGATACGCAGTATTTT
>NA|TRBD1|TRBV27|TRBJ2-3
CASSRKGRQGGTDTQYF
TGTGCCAGCAGTCGTAAGGGCAGACAGGGGGGCACAGATACGCAGTATTTT
>NA|NA|TRBV5-1|TRBJ1-1
CASSYAVNTEAFF
TGCGCCAGCAGCTACGCGGTGAACACTGAAGCTTTCTTT
>few|NA|TRBV7-2|TRBJ2-7
CASRENVISYEQYF
TGTGCCAGCAGGGAGAACGTGATTTCCTACGAGCAGTACTTC
>few|NA|TRBV7-2|TRBJ2-3
CASSLDWTSRYTQYF
TGTGCCAGCAGCTTGGATTGGACGTCTCGGTATACGCAGTATTTT
>many|TRBD2|TRBV20-1|TRBJ2-3
CSAISGRADPPDTQYF
TGCAGTGCTATAAGCGGGAGGGCCGATCCCCCAGATACGCAGTATTTT
>many|NA|TRBV9|TRBJ1-2
CASSVGGRLNYGYTF
TGTGCCAGCAGCGTAGGGGGCAGGTTGAACTATGGCTACACCTTC
>NA|NA|TRBV2|TRBJ2-1
CASSGSLSGNEQFF
TGTGCCAGCAGTGGATCCCTCTCGGGGAATGAGCAGTTCTTC
>few|TRBD1|TRBV10-3|TRBJ2-5
CAITAGTGQETQYF
TGTGCCATCACTGCAGGGACAGGGCAAGAGACCCAGTACTTC
>few|NA|TRBV30|TRBJ2-1
CAWSGDRTAAEQFF
TGTGCCTGGAGTGGGGACCGGACAGCAGCTGAGCAGTTCTTC